The rows below give T cell receptor beta chains drawn from one sample of a study of vaccination and CD4 T cells after COVID-19. In TCRdb, the PCR reads were re-called with MiXCR into one record per CDR3 protein. This repertoire shows just over 15,000 distinct CDR3 sequences, about 40% found once; its top ten account for roughly 20%. These receptors lack a known antigen. The sequencing sample was made of cultured CD4+ T cells from blood. These receptors were collected from a human donor with COVID-19. CDR3s include the opening cysteine and the closing phenylalanine or tryptophan. D genes are given only for firm matches. A clone size is listed for some rows: how often the clone was seen (once, few, many), or a class if it is expanded.

CDR3aa,CDR3nt,j_gene,abundance,d_gene,v_gene
CARRAGGLNTEAFF,TGTGCCCGGAGAGCCGGGGGATTGAACACTGAAGCTTTCTTT,TRBJ1-1,NA,NA,TRBV30
CASSLAPPGGSDEQFF,TGTGCCAGCAGCTTAGCGCCCCCGGGGGGGTCGGATGAGCAGTTCTTC,TRBJ2-1,NA,TRBD2,TRBV7-6
CASSYPGTGGRTDTQYF,TGTGCCAGCAGTTACCCCGGGACAGGGGGCCGCACAGATACGCAGTATTTT,TRBJ2-3,few,TRBD1,TRBV6-5
CATGTTSTDTQYF,TGTGCCACCGGGACGACTAGCACAGATACGCAGTATTTT,TRBJ2-3,NA,NA,TRBV24-1
CASRRTGDAPYGYTF,TGTGCCAGCAGACGGACAGGAGATGCTCCCTATGGCTACACCTTC,TRBJ1-2,NA,TRBD1,TRBV12-3/TRBV12-4
CASSYVGVSGANVLTF,TGTGCCAGCAGTTACGTTGGGGTTTCTGGGGCCAACGTCCTGACTTTC,TRBJ2-6,NA,NA,TRBV6-5
CASKTDGGGEQFF,TGTGCCAGCAAGACGGACGGGGGAGGCGAGCAGTTCTTC,TRBJ2-1,once,NA,TRBV12-3/TRBV12-4
CASTAVVAGATNTGELFF,TGTGCCAGCACGGCGGTGGTAGCGGGGGCCACGAACACCGGGGAGCTGTTTTTT,TRBJ2-2,NA,TRBD2,TRBV6-1
CASSLARGVEQFF,TGTGCCAGCAGCTTGGCCCGCGGTGTTGAGCAGTTCTTC,TRBJ2-1,NA,NA,TRBV5-8
CASSAGTVDTEAFF,TGTGCCAGCAGTGCCGGGACAGTCGACACTGAAGCTTTCTTT,TRBJ1-1,NA,TRBD1,TRBV12-3/TRBV12-4
CASSPVQFNEQFF,TGTGCCAGCAGCCCCGTTCAGTTCAATGAGCAGTTCTTC,TRBJ2-1,NA,NA,TRBV7-2
CASSREDYGYTF,TGTGCCAGCAGCCGCGAGGACTATGGCTACACCTTC,TRBJ1-2,NA,NA,TRBV5-4
CASSYSALDSQPQHF,TGTGCCAGCAGTTACTCGGCACTCGACAGCCAGCCCCAGCATTTT,TRBJ1-5,few,NA,TRBV6-5
CSASTGGTAVETQYF,TGCAGTGCTTCTACAGGGGGCACAGCAGTAGAGACCCAGTACTTC,TRBJ2-5,NA,TRBD1,TRBV20-1
CASSDMNQPQHF,TGTGCCAGCAGTGATATGAATCAGCCCCAGCATTTT,TRBJ1-5,medium-sized,NA,TRBV6-1
CASSYLDRRGLRSPLHF,TGTGCCAGCAGTTACCTAGACAGAAGGGGCTTGAGGTCACCCCTCCACTTT,TRBJ1-6,once,NA,TRBV28
CASSEAWLAGSSDTQYF,TGTGCCAGCAGTGAAGCGTGGCTAGCGGGGAGTTCAGATACGCAGTATTTT,TRBJ2-3,NA,TRBD2,TRBV6-1
CASRRDSSYEQYF,TGTGCCAGCAGAAGGGACAGCTCCTACGAGCAGTACTTC,TRBJ2-7,NA,TRBD1,TRBV6-2/TRBV6-3
CASSREGGWVTEAFF,TGTGCCAGCAGCCGTGAGGGGGGGTGGGTGACTGAAGCTTTCTTT,TRBJ1-1,few,NA,TRBV11-2
CASSPQGVGGNTIYF,TGCGCCAGCAGCCCACAGGGGGTTGGTGGAAACACCATATATTTT,TRBJ1-3,few,TRBD1,TRBV4-3
CATSDDDRAYGYTF,TGTGCCACCAGTGATGATGACAGGGCCTATGGCTACACCTTC,TRBJ1-2,NA,TRBD1,TRBV24-1
CASSLVSADTQYF,TGTGCCAGCAGCTTAGTATCGGCAGATACGCAGTATTTT,TRBJ2-3,once,NA,TRBV7-2
CAWGKSGQLNQPQHF,TGTGCCTGGGGGAAATCGGGACAGCTTAATCAGCCCCAGCATTTT,TRBJ1-5,few,TRBD1,TRBV30
CASSISPGTSGGQKNIQYF,TGTGCCAGCAGTATAAGTCCCGGGACTAGCGGGGGGCAAAAAAACATTCAGTACTTC,TRBJ2-4,once,TRBD2,TRBV6-4
CASSRNRLGHEQYF,TGTGCCAGCTCGAGGAACAGGTTGGGTCACGAGCAGTACTTC,TRBJ2-7,NA,NA,TRBV18
CASSIWTGFREQYF,TGTGCCAGTAGTATTTGGACAGGTTTTCGTGAGCAGTACTTC,TRBJ2-7,NA,TRBD1,TRBV19
CSVTGATQYF,TGCAGCGTTACAGGGGCCACCCAGTACTTC,TRBJ2-5,NA,TRBD1,TRBV29-1
CASSLYAGAGELFF,TGTGCCAGCAGTTTATACGCAGGGGCCGGGGAGCTGTTTTTT,TRBJ2-2,few,NA,TRBV28
CASSFLQGDGYTF,TGTGCCAGCAGCTTCCTACAGGGAGATGGCTACACCTTC,TRBJ1-2,few,NA,TRBV7-6
CATSRADPGAETQYF,TGTGCCACCAGCAGAGCTGATCCCGGGGCAGAGACCCAGTACTTC,TRBJ2-5,few,NA,TRBV15
CASNLGGGQPQHF,TGTGCCAGCAATCTTGGGGGTGGACAGCCCCAGCATTTT,TRBJ1-5,few,NA,TRBV2
CASSLLTGRETQYF,TGTGCCAGCAGTTTACTGACAGGGCGGGAGACCCAGTACTTC,TRBJ2-5,NA,TRBD1,TRBV28
CASSVRDRDSPLHF,TGTGCCAGCAGTGTCAGGGACAGGGATTCACCCCTCCACTTT,TRBJ1-6,NA,TRBD1,TRBV2
CASSYADRATYGYTF,TGTGCCAGCAGTTACGCGGACAGAGCGACGTATGGCTACACCTTC,TRBJ1-2,few,NA,TRBV6-5
CASSIGAGRGVEQYF,TGTGCCAGTAGTATAGGGGCCGGCAGAGGAGTCGAGCAGTACTTC,TRBJ2-7,NA,NA,TRBV19
CASSLGGLLNRYEQYF,TGTGCCAGCAGTTTGGGGGGATTACTTAACCGCTACGAGCAGTACTTC,TRBJ2-7,few,NA,TRBV27
CSARHPASLNTEAFF,TGCAGTGCTAGACATCCAGCCTCGTTGAACACTGAAGCTTTCTTT,TRBJ1-1,once,NA,TRBV20-1
CASSPPDFDSPLHF,TGTGCCAGCTCACCACCTGATTTTGATTCACCCCTCCACTTT,TRBJ1-6,NA,NA,TRBV18
CSVRGRDTQYF,TGCAGTGTTAGGGGTCGGGATACGCAGTATTTT,TRBJ2-3,few,NA,TRBV20-1
CASSLSEGLAGGDEQFF,TGCGCCAGCAGCCTCTCTGAGGGACTAGCGGGGGGAGATGAGCAGTTCTTC,TRBJ2-1,few,TRBD2,TRBV4-3
CASSRLRGPAGGLETQYF,TGTGCCAGCAGCCGGCTGAGGGGTCCAGCGGGGGGTCTGGAGACCCAGTACTTC,TRBJ2-5,few,TRBD2,TRBV11-1
CASSPSRTGNTEAFF,TGTGCCAGCAGCCCCTCCCGGACAGGGAACACTGAAGCTTTCTTT,TRBJ1-1,NA,TRBD1,TRBV27
CSARGGDRSNYGYTF,TGCAGTGCTAGGGGGGGGGACAGGAGTAACTATGGCTACACCTTC,TRBJ1-2,few,TRBD1,TRBV20-1
CASSEVGNIQYF,TGTGCCAGCAGTGAAGTGGGTAACATTCAGTACTTC,TRBJ2-4,NA,NA,TRBV6-1
CASSFDDKDADTQYF,TGTGCCAGCAGTTTTGACGACAAGGACGCAGATACGCAGTATTTT,TRBJ2-3,few,NA,TRBV6-7
CASSLTDGGSYEQYF,TGTGCCAGCAGCTTAACAGACGGGGGATCCTACGAGCAGTACTTC,TRBJ2-7,medium-sized,NA,TRBV7-6
CATSDFRGEQFF,TGTGCCACCAGTGATTTTAGGGGTGAGCAGTTCTTC,TRBJ2-1,NA,NA,TRBV24-1